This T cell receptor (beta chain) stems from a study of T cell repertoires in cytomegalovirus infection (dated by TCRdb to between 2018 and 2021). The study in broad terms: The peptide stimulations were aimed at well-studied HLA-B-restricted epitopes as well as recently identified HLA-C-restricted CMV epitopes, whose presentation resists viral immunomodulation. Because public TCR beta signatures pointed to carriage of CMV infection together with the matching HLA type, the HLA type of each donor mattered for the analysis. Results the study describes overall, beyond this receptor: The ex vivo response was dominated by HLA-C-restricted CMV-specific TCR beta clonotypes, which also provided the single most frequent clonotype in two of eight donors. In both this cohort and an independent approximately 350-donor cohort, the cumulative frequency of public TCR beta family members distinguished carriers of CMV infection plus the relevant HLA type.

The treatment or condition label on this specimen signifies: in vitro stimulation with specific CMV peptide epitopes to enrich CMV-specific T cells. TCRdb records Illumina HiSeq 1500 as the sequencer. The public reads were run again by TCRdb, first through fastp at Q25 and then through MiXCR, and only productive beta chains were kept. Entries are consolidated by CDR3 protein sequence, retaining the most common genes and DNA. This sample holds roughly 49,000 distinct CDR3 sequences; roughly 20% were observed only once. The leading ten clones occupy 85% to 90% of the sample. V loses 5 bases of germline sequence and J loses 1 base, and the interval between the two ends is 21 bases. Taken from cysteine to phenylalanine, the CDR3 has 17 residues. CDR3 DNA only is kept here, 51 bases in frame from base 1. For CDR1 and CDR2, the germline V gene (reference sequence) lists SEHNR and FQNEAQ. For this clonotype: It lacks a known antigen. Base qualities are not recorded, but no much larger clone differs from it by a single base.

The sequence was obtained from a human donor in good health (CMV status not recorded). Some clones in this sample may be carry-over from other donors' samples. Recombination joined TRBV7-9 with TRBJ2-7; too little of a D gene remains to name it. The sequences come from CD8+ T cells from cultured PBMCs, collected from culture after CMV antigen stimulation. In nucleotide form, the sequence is TGTGCCAGCAGCCGGTATGGGTATGGGGAACAGTCCTACGAGCAGTACTTC. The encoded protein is CASSRYGYGEQSYEQYF.